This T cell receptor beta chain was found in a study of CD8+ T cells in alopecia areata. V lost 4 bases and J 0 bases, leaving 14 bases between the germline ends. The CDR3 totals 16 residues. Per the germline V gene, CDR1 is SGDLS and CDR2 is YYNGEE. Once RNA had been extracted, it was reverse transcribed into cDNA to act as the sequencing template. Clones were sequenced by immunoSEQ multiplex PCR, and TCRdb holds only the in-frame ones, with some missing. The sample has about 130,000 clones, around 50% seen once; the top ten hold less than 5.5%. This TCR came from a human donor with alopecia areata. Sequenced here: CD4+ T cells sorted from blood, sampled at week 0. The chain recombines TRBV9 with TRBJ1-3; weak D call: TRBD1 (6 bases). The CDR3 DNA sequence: TGTGCCAGCAGCTCTAGAGGGGGTCTCTCTGGAAACACCATATATTTT. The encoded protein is CASSSRGGLSGNTIYF.